This passage covers 30 T cell receptor beta chains from one sample sequenced in a study of glioma-infiltrating T cells after dendritic cell vaccination. The protocol was immunoSEQ multiplex PCR, while the TCRdb copy is restricted to in-frame clones and leaves out a portion. The data show tens of thousands of clones, 80% to 85% seen once. Sequencing was performed on blood, taken before dendritic cell vaccination. The receptors here all came from a human donor with glioblastoma.

This clone was seen a few times. As DNA, the CDR3 is TGTGCCAGCAGTTCACATAGCAATCAGCCCCAGCATTTT. Translation gives CASSSHSNQPQHF. This chain links TRBV6-1 with TRBJ1-5; D uncertain. V shed 5 bases and J shed 0 bases, with 5 bases lying between them. The CDR3 spans 13 residues. CDR1 MNHNS and CDR2 SASEGT come from the germline V gene.

This clone was seen just once. The chain recombines TRBV7-2 with TRBJ2-7; 7 positions agree with TRBD1. V lost 3 bases to trimming and J lost 2 bases; unmatched junction nucleotides: 4. Looked up from germline, CDR1 is SGHTA and CDR2 is FQGNSA. This CDR3 has 14 residues. CDR3 sequence (DNA): TGTGCCAGCAGCTTCGGGACAGCTACCTACGAGCAGTACTTC. Translating gives CASSFGTATYEQYF.

The rearrangement links TRBV7-8 to TRBJ1-4; a weak D match, TRBD1 (5 bases). CDR1 is SGHVS, CDR2 FQNEAQ, per germline. V dropped 2 bases and J dropped 8 bases, with 12 bases sitting between them. The CDR3 has 14 residues. CDR3 sequence reads: CASSLTGGVEKLFF. The DNA of the CDR3 is TGTGCCAGCAGCTTAACGGGGGGGGTGGAAAAACTGTTTTTT.

The chain joins TRBV5-1 to TRBJ2-3, with 12 bases matching TRBD1. With 4 bases clipped from V and 4 bases from J, the junction kept 19 bases outside the gene matches. The germline V gene has CDR1 SGHRS and CDR2 YFSETQ. This CDR3 region has 20 residues. CDR3 loop: CASSKITGTGGAGGADTQYF. For the CDR3, the DNA is TGCGCCAGCAGCAAAATTACCGGGACAGGGGGCGCGGGAGGTGCAGATACGCAGTATTTT.

By share, this clone ranks as medium-sized. This chain uses TRBV6-1 with TRBJ1-6; D might be TRBD1 (5 bases). V lost 2 bases and J lost 7, with 12 bases in between. Germline V gene data show CDR1 as MNHNS and CDR2 as SASEGT. The CDR3 is 15 residues long. Here the CDR3 reads CASSEQEGTNSPLHF. The CDR3 DNA reads TGTGCCAGCAGTGAACAGGAGGGGACGAATTCACCCCTCCACTTT.

The CDR3 DNA sequence: TGCGCCAGCAGCGGGGGGGCCGAAGAGACCCAGTACTTC. Amino acid sequence: CASSGGAEETQYF. The chain recombines TRBV5-1 with TRBJ2-5; D may be TRBD2 (7 bases). The V and J ends lost 4 bases and 3 bases respectively, with 10 bases between them. This CDR3 is 13 amino acids long. Germline-derived CDR1 and CDR2 are SGHRS and YFSETQ.

This chain links TRBV9 with TRBJ1-3; D may be TRBD1 (6 bases). CDR1 is SGDLS, CDR2 YYNGEE, per germline. Trimming removed 0 bases from V and 4 bases from J, with 14 bases in between. The CDR3 extends over 16 amino acids. The CDR3 sequence: CASSVGGQQGGNTIYF. The CDR3 DNA reads as TGTGCCAGCAGCGTAGGAGGTCAACAGGGCGGAAACACCATATATTTT.

V and J are TRBV6-5 and TRBJ1-6; 12 bases match TRBD1. Trimming took 6 bases from V and 9 from J; bases not matched to a gene: 3. The length of the CDR3 is 14 residues. From germline, CDR1 is MNHEY and CDR2 SVGAGI. CDR3 bases: TGTGCCAGCAGGCGGGACAGGGGGCTTTCACCCCTCCACTTT. Translating gives CASRRDRGLSPLHF.

This clone was counted a single time. The V call is TRBV11-3, the J call TRBJ2-2; no clear D. V lost 6 bases and J lost 1, with 3 bases in between. The germline V gene encodes CDR1 SGHNT and CDR2 YENEEA. CDR3 length: 12 residues. Written as DNA, the CDR3 is TGTGCCAGCAGACAGAACACCGGGGAGCTGTTTTTT. Amino acids: CASRQNTGELFF.

This clone showed up just a few times. This chain links TRBV5-4 with TRBJ2-7, with TRBD1 identical over 7 bases. This CDR3 has 14 residues. With V trimmed by 0 bases and J by 7 bases, 7 bases remained unmatched. Germline assignment: CDR1 SGHNT and CDR2 YYREEE (reference sequence). The CDR3 DNA sequence: TGTGCCAGCAGCTTGGGCAGGGGGTTGGGGGAGCAGTACTTC. The encoded protein is CASSLGRGLGEQYF.

This rearrangement joins TRBV28 to TRBJ1-1; D ambiguous. Per the germline V gene, CDR1 is MDHEN and CDR2 is SYDVKM. CDR3 length equals 13 residues. The ends were cut back, 2 bases at V and 3 bases at J, with 7 bases in the middle. CDR3 sequence: CASSLAEDTEAFF. For the CDR3, the DNA is TGTGCCAGCAGTTTAGCGGAGGACACTGAAGCTTTCTTT.

The rearrangement links TRBV30 to TRBJ2-1; TRBD1 agrees at 7 bases. The ends lost 4 bases at V and 4 bases at J; junction bases unmatched: 7. This CDR3 comprises 14 residues. Looked up from germline, CDR1 is GTSNPN and CDR2 is SVGIG (reference sequence). Here the CDR3 reads CAWTRDSQYNEQFF. CDR3 coding DNA: TGTGCCTGGACTCGGGACAGCCAATACAATGAGCAGTTCTTC.

This clone was counted a single time. This chain connects TRBV5-6 to TRBJ1-1, with D unclear. In germline, CDR1 is SGHDT, CDR2 YYEEEE. The CDR3 is 15 residues long. Trimming pared 6 bases from V and 4 bases from J, leaving 19 bases between. CDR3 amino acids: CASNILGRGPTEAFF. The CDR3 region has the DNA TGTGCCAGCAATATTCTGGGGAGAGGCCCCACTGAAGCTTTCTTT.

The rearrangement uses TRBV5-6 and TRBJ2-7, with 7 bases matching TRBD1. CDR1 is SGHDT and CDR2 is YYEEEE in the germline V gene. V shed 3 bases and J 3 bases; nucleotides not matched to a gene: 6. The CDR3 spans 14 residues. The CDR3, as DNA: TGTGCCAGCAGCTCAGTCCGGGACAGCTACGAGCAGTACTTC. Protein sequence: CASSSVRDSYEQYF. Looking up the rest from reference TRBV5-6 and TRBJ2-7 gives the full variable domain: DAGVTQSPTHLIKTRGQQVTLRCSPKSGHDTVSWYQQALGQGPQFIFQYYEEEERQRGNFPDRFSGHQFPNYSSELNVNALLLGDSALYLCASSSVRDSYEQYFGPGTRLTVT.

The V and J genes are TRBV30 and TRBJ2-2, with a possible D match to TRBD1 (6 bases). Between the trimmed V and J ends, which lost 3 bases and 7 bases, there was a span of 9 bases. Germline V CDR1 and CDR2: GTSNPN, SVGIG (reference sequence). The CDR3 sequence is 12 residues long. The CDR3 region is CAWRGASGELFF. The CDR3 DNA sequence: TGTGCCTGGAGGGGGGCGAGCGGGGAGCTGTTTTTT.

The chain links TRBV13 to TRBJ1-2; D unclear. Per the germline V gene, CDR1 is PRHDT and CDR2 is FYEKMQ (reference sequence). The V end lost 3 bases, the J end lost 2 bases, and 13 bases lay between the germline ends. The CDR3 runs to 15 residues. CDR3 coding DNA: TGTGCCAGCAGCTTTATGGCAGCGAGGAACTATGGCTACACCTTC. As protein: CASSFMAARNYGYTF.

This sequence joins TRBV4-1 and TRBJ2-5; TRBD2 matches 7 bases. V lost 1 base to trimming and J lost 5 bases; unmatched junction nucleotides: 10. This CDR3 spans 16 amino acids. The germline V gene encodes CDR1 MGHRA and CDR2 YSYEKL. The CDR3 spells CASSQGEGSQLETQYF. As DNA, the CDR3 is TGCGCCAGCAGCCAAGGGGAGGGTAGCCAGCTGGAGACCCAGTACTTC.

This clone came up a few times. At the DNA level, this CDR3 is encoded by other sequences in the same sample as well. This CDR3 reads CASSEGLNNEQFF. The DNA of the CDR3 is TGTGCCAGCAGTGAAGGGCTCAACAATGAGCAGTTCTTC. The rearrangement uses TRBV2 and TRBJ2-1; D uncertain. V lost 1 base and J lost 5, with 6 bases in between. Germline V gene data show CDR1 as SNHLY and CDR2 as FYNNEI. The CDR3 spans 13 residues.

The gene calls are TRBV27 and TRBJ2-3, with TRBD2 identical over 9 bases. Germline CDR1 and CDR2: MNHEY and SMNVEV (reference sequence). This CDR3 has 16 amino acids. The V segment lost 4 bases and the J segment 0 bases; nucleotides outside the gene matches: 5. CDR3 loop: CASSYLAGVSTDTQYF. CDR3 DNA sequence: TGTGCCAGCAGTTATTTAGCGGGAGTCAGCACAGATACGCAGTATTTT.

V gene TRBV7-2 combines with J gene TRBJ1-6; D not resolved. CDR3 length: 13 amino acids. Germline V gene sequence: CDR1 SGHTA, CDR2 FQGNSA. V gave up 3 bases and J gave up 10 bases, with 10 bases separating them. The CDR3 sequence: CASSFRGISPLHF. CDR3 nucleotide sequence: TGTGCCAGCAGCTTCCGCGGGATCTCACCCCTCCACTTT. The full variable domain, completed using reference TRBV7-2 and TRBJ1-6, is GAGVSQSPSNKVTEKGKDVELRCDPISGHTALYWYRQSLGQGLEFLIYFQGNSAPDKSGLPSDRFSAERTGGSVSTLTIQRTQQEDSAVYLCASSFRGISPLHFGNGTRLTVT.

The chain is built from TRBV13 and TRBJ2-1; TRBD1 aligns across 8 bases. V lost 4 bases, J lost 6 bases, and 14 bases stayed unmatched. CDR3 length: 17 amino acids. Germline V lookup: CDR1 PRHDT, CDR2 FYEKMQ (reference sequence). CDR3 region: CASSSVLDRGLRNEQFF. DNA of the CDR3: TGTGCCAGCAGCTCAGTCCTCGACAGGGGTCTTCGCAATGAGCAGTTCTTC.

The rearrangement links TRBV18 to TRBJ1-5; D is possibly TRBD1 (5 bases). The CDR3 contains 16 residues. V dropped 2 bases and J dropped 2 bases, with 13 bases sitting between them. Germline V lookup: CDR1 KGHSH, CDR2 LQKENI. The CDR3 sequence is CASSPVRGGGNQPQHF. Written as DNA, the CDR3 is TGTGCCAGCTCACCAGTTCGGGGGGGAGGCAATCAGCCCCAGCATTTT. The full variable domain, in which reference TRBV18 and TRBJ1-5 provide the parts outside the CDR3, is NAGVMQNPRHLVRRRGQEARLRCSPMKGHSHVYWYRQLPEEGLKFMVYLQKENIIDESGMPKERFSAEFPKEGPSILRIQQVVRGDSAAYFCASSPVRGGGNQPQHFGDGTRLSIL.

The chain combines TRBV2 with TRBJ1-2; D possibly corresponds to TRBD1 (5 bases). Deletions cut 7 bases from V and 4 bases from J, with 16 bases between. The CDR3 runs 14 residues. Germline V gene data show CDR1 as SNHLY and CDR2 as FYNNEI. In DNA, the CDR3 is TGTGCCAGCAAACCACAGGCGACCTTCTATGGCTACACCTTC. Amino acid sequence: CASKPQATFYGYTF.

The CDR3 is CASSGRLRWESQYF. The CDR3 bases are TGTGCCAGTAGTGGGAGACTCCGATGGGAGAGTCAGTACTTC. The chain is built from TRBV19 and TRBJ2-4; a weak D match, TRBD2 (5 bases). V dropped 5 bases and J dropped 12 bases, with 20 bases sitting between them. Germline-derived CDR1 and CDR2 are LNHDA and SQIVND (reference sequence). This CDR3 is built from 14 residues.

J is TRBJ1-2 and V is TRBV15; TRBD1 might be the D (5 bases). The CDR3 covers 15 residues. The V end was cut by 7 bases, the J end by 5 bases, with 20 bases between. Germline CDR1 is LNHNV and CDR2 is YYDKDF (reference sequence). The CDR3 spells CATTSSGGGFYGYTF. The CDR3 DNA is TGTGCCACCACCAGTTCGGGCGGGGGGTTTTATGGCTACACCTTC.

The gene calls are TRBV15 and TRBJ1-2, with 7 bases lining up with TRBD1. Looked up from germline, CDR1 is LNHNV and CDR2 is YYDKDF (reference sequence). The junction had 7 bases not matched to a gene; V was cut back by 4 bases and J by 2 bases. CDR3 length: 15 residues. The CDR3 DNA is TGTGCCACCAGCACCACCATACAGGGGAACTATGGCTACACCTTC. Residues: CATSTTIQGNYGYTF.

V and J are TRBV5-8 and TRBJ1-6; no firm D call. The CDR3 spans 14 residues. CDR1 and CDR2 (germline): SGHTS, YDEGEE. V dropped 2 bases and J dropped 5 bases, with 8 bases sitting between them. For the CDR3, the DNA is TGTGCCAGCAGCTTTATCTCTAATAATTCACCCCTCCACTTT. This codes for CASSFISNNSPLHF.

In DNA form, the CDR3 reads TGTGCCAGCAGTCCCTCCCAGGGGGCAGTTTCCTACGAGCAGTACTTC. Translating gives CASSPSQGAVSYEQYF. The J gene is TRBJ2-7, the V gene TRBV27; 8 bases are a match to TRBD1. CDR3 size: 16 residues. The junction had 10 bases not matched to a gene; V was cut back by 5 bases and J by 1 base. In germline, CDR1 is MNHEY, CDR2 SMNVEV (reference sequence).

The V and J genes are TRBV7-6 and TRBJ2-7; weak D call: TRBD1 (6 bases). V lost 1 base and J lost 6, with 7 bases in between. CDR3 length equals 12 residues. Germline CDR1 SGHVS, CDR2 FNYEAQ. The CDR3 here is CASSLGGREQYF. The CDR3 nucleotides read TGTGCCAGCAGCTTAGGGGGGCGCGAGCAGTACTTC. The full variable domain, with the rest looked up from reference TRBV7-6 and TRBJ2-7, is GAGVSQSPRYKVTKRGQDVALRCDPISGHVSLYWYRQALGQGPEFLTYFNYEAQQDKSGLPNDRFSAERPEGSISTLTIQRTEQRDSAMYRCASSLGGREQYFGPGTRLTVT.

The rearrangement uses TRBV30 and TRBJ1-6; a weak D match, TRBD1 (5 bases). The V gene's germline CDR1 is GTSNPN and CDR2 SVGIG (reference sequence). Trimming took 2 bases from V and 7 from J, leaving 6 bases between them. There are 12 residues in the CDR3. DNA for the CDR3: TGTGCCTGGAGTAACAGGAATTCACCCCTCCACTTT. This codes for CAWSNRNSPLHF. The variable domain in full, with the rest retrieved from reference TRBV30 and TRBJ1-6, is SQTIHQWPATLVQPVGSPLSLECTVEGTSNPNLYWYRQAAGRGLQLLFYSVGIGQISSEVPQNLSASRPQDRQFILSSKKLLLSDSGFYLCAWSNRNSPLHFGNGTRLTVT.